The 20 T cell receptor beta chains given below trace back to one sample, sequenced in a study of T-cell memory formation after mild COVID-19. Each CDR3 protein gets one entry after TCRdb re-called the 5' RACE reads with MiXCR. The sample shows roughly 550,000 distinct CDR3 sequences, 20% of them seen only once. The specimen was PBMCs or a T cell subset sorted from them (not recorded which). These receptors originate from an adult woman who had mild COVID-19 (a few samples of this study predate the infection). Cell type and time point are not known.

This clonotype was seen many times. This chain uses TRBV7-9 with TRBJ2-5, with D unclear. Germline-derived CDR1 and CDR2 are SEHNR and FQNEAQ (reference sequence). The V end lost 6 bases, the J end lost 1 base, and 12 bases lay between the germline ends. This CDR3 region has 14 residues. In DNA, the CDR3 is TGTGCCAGCAGGTTGTCGGCTTCCCAAGAGACCCAGTACTTC. Its translation is CASRLSASQETQYF. Combining the CDR3 with reference TRBV7-9 and TRBJ2-5 gives the whole variable domain DTGVSQNPRHKITKRGQNVTFRCDPISEHNRLYWYRQTLGQGPEFLTYFQNEAQLEKSRLLSDRFSAERPKGSFSTLEIQRTEQGDSAMYLCASRLSASQETQYFGPGTRLLVL.

The chain carries TRBV20-1 and TRBJ2-5; 11 positions match TRBD2. Germline-derived CDR1 and CDR2 are DFQATT and SNEGSKA (reference sequence). The length of the CDR3 is 12 residues. V shed 6 bases and J 6 bases; nucleotides not matched to a gene: 3. The CDR3 sequence is CSARLAGKTQYF. The DNA for the CDR3 is TGCAGTGCAAGACTAGCGGGGAAGACCCAGTACTTC.

The table lists this clonotype with a few counts. The chain couples TRBV5-5 to TRBJ1-1; TRBD1 is a possible D gene (5 bases). V dropped 4 bases and J dropped 6 bases, with 13 bases sitting between them. This CDR3 has 13 amino acids. The germline V gene encodes CDR1 SGHKS and CDR2 YYEKEE (reference sequence). The CDR3 loop is CASSRTWGAEAFF. The CDR3 nucleotides read TGTGCCAGCAGCCGGACATGGGGGGCTGAAGCTTTCTTT.

This clonotype was seen a few times. V usage is TRBV7-3 and J usage is TRBJ1-1; the D is unclear. V lost 2 bases, J lost 1 base, and 11 bases lay in between. The CDR3 is 15 amino acids. Germline lookup yields CDR1 SGHTA and CDR2 FQGTGA. Here the CDR3 reads CASSLRGPTNTEAFF. Here the CDR3 DNA reads TGTGCCAGCAGCTTACGGGGTCCGACGAACACTGAAGCTTTCTTT. Full variable domain (rest looked up from reference TRBV7-3 and TRBJ1-1): GAGVSQTPSNKVTEKGKYVELRCDPISGHTALYWYRQSLGQGPEFLIYFQGTGAADDSGLPNDRFFAVRPEGSVSTLKIQRTERGDSAVYLCASSLRGPTNTEAFFGQGTRLTVV.

This clonotype was seen more than once but under ten times. This chain uses TRBV7-9 with TRBJ2-7; 8 nucleotides agree with TRBD1. After removal of 5 bases from V and 4 bases from J, the junction contained 7 bases not matched to a gene. The CDR3 covers 14 residues. Germline V gives CDR1 SEHNR, CDR2 FQNEAQ (reference sequence). This chain's CDR3 is CASSTIRQGYEQYF. CDR3 in DNA: TGTGCCAGCAGCACAATTCGACAGGGGTACGAGCAGTACTTC. Based on the CDR3 plus reference TRBV7-9 and TRBJ2-7, the full variable domain is DTGVSQNPRHKITKRGQNVTFRCDPISEHNRLYWYRQTLGQGPEFLTYFQNEAQLEKSRLLSDRFSAERPKGSFSTLEIQRTEQGDSAMYLCASSTIRQGYEQYFGPGTRLTVT.

This chain connects TRBV27 to TRBJ1-2, with D possibly matching TRBD1 (5 bases). Germline CDR1 and CDR2: MNHEY and SMNVEV (reference sequence). This CDR3 has 14 amino acids. V was cut by 6 bases and J by 5 bases, with 16 bases left in between. In DNA, the CDR3 is TGTGCCAGCAGCCCAGGGATGGGGGGGTATGGCTACACCTTC. Protein sequence: CASSPGMGGYGYTF.

The chain is built from TRBV5-8 and TRBJ2-7, with unresolved D. The germline V gene encodes CDR1 SGHTS and CDR2 YDEGEE. Trimming removed 4 bases from V and 3 bases from J, with 20 bases in between. The CDR3 has 16 residues. Written as DNA, the CDR3 is TGTGCCAGCAGCCCAACTTATGGGCAGGTGGGCTACGAGCAGTACTTC. This translates into CASSPTYGQVGYEQYF. Based on the CDR3 plus reference TRBV5-8 and TRBJ2-7, the full variable domain is EAGVTQSPTHLIKTRGQQATLRCSPISGHTSVYWYQQALGLGLQFLLWYDEGEERNRGNFPPRFSGRQFPNYSSELNVNALELEDSALYLCASSPTYGQVGYEQYFGPGTRLTVT.

This clonotype was picked up a small number of times. The rearrangement joins TRBV6-5 to TRBJ1-1; 7 positions match TRBD1. CDR3 size: 15 residues. Germline lookup yields CDR1 MNHEY and CDR2 SVGAGI. The V and J ends lost 5 bases and 2 bases, in that order; junction bases with no gene match: 8. The CDR3 here is CASSGREGGNTEAFF. The CDR3 DNA reads as TGTGCCAGCAGTGGGCGGGAAGGGGGCAACACTGAAGCTTTCTTT.

The chain joins TRBV5-6 to TRBJ2-7, with 7 bases fitting TRBD1. Losses at the gene ends were 5 bases for V and 0 bases for J; bases not matched to a gene: 8. Germline CDR1 SGHDT, CDR2 YYEEEE. The CDR3 length is 15 residues. DNA for the CDR3: TGTGCCAGCAGGCCGTTCGACAGGGACTCCTACGAGCAGTACGTC. Protein: CASRPFDRDSYEQYV.

CDR3 sequence (DNA): TGCGCCAGCAGCCCGGTTGGGGGGAACACCGGGGAGCTGTTTTTT. It is translated as CASSPVGGNTGELFF. This chain connects TRBV5-1 to TRBJ2-2; D is possibly TRBD1 or TRBD2 (5 bases each). The CDR3 spans 15 residues. Between the trimmed V and J ends, which lost 4 bases and 1 base, there was a span of 11 bases. CDR1 and CDR2 from the germline V gene are SGHRS and YFSETQ.

This sequence joins TRBV29-1 and TRBJ2-3; 13 bases match TRBD2. Trimming removed 1 base from V and 7 bases from J; junction bases left unmatched: 11. This CDR3 is 17 amino acids long. In germline, CDR1 is SQVTM, CDR2 ANQGSEA. The CDR3 is CSVEGTSGSTVLHTQYF. The CDR3 DNA reads TGCAGCGTTGAAGGGACTAGCGGGAGTACGGTCTTACATACGCAGTATTTT.

CDR3 bases: TGCGCCAGCAGGTCCGGGACGGTTTACAATGAGCAGTTCTTC. It is translated as CASRSGTVYNEQFF. The chain joins TRBV5-1 to TRBJ2-1; D might be TRBD1 or TRBD2, each matching 5 bases. Germline V gene data show CDR1 as SGHRS and CDR2 as YFSETQ. The CDR3 has 14 residues. Trimming shortened V by 5 bases and J by 4 bases, and 13 bases separated the two germline ends.

V usage is TRBV7-9 and J usage is TRBJ1-1; D is unclear. Germline assignment: CDR1 SEHNR and CDR2 FQNEAQ (reference sequence). V was trimmed by 1 base and J by 1 base, leaving 7 bases between them. This CDR3 contains 14 residues. In DNA, the CDR3 is TGTGCCAGCAGCTTAGTAGCTTCGAACACTGAAGCTTTCTTT. Encoded protein: CASSLVASNTEAFF.

This clonotype has a handful of counts. The chain has TRBV12-3 or TRBV12-4 and TRBJ2-3; D not certain. The CDR3 spans 13 residues. Trimming took 4 bases from V and 8 from J, leaving 13 bases between them. The CDR3 nucleotides are TGTGCCAGCAGTTCTTGGGGTGAAGGTACGCAGTATTTT. It translates to CASSSWGEGTQYF.

The J gene is TRBJ1-5, the V gene TRBV12-3 or TRBV12-4, with D unclear. The V end was cut by 6 bases, the J end by 2 bases, with 8 bases between. The CDR3 covers 13 residues. The DNA of the CDR3 is TGTGCCAGCAGCCACGGGGGCAATCAGCCCCAGCATTTT. Translated, it gives CASSHGGNQPQHF.

This chain joins TRBV12-3 or TRBV12-4 and TRBJ2-3, with 8 bases lining up with TRBD1. The junction had 12 bases not matched to a gene; V was cut back by 3 bases and J by 1 base. The CDR3 runs 18 residues. This CDR3 is CASSLGRDRTGGTDTQYF. CDR3 bases: TGTGCCAGCAGTTTGGGACGGGACAGGACCGGGGGCACAGATACGCAGTATTTT.

J is TRBJ2-1 and V is TRBV30; no clear D. Germline loops: CDR1 GTSNPN, CDR2 SVGIG (reference sequence). The CDR3 sequence is 14 residues long. V was clipped by 1 base and J by 1 base, with 8 bases between them. In DNA form, the CDR3 reads TGTGCCTGGAGTGACGGTACATCCTACAATGAGCAGTTCTTC. This sequence encodes CAWSDGTSYNEQFF.

The V call is TRBV18, the J call TRBJ2-3, with a tentative D call TRBD1 (5 bases). V lost 4 bases to trimming and J lost 0 bases, with 17 bases between them. This CDR3 comprises 17 residues. The V gene's germline CDR1 is KGHSH and CDR2 LQKENI. CDR3 residues: CASSLGPSTASTDTQYF. As DNA, the CDR3 is TGTGCCAGCTCACTCGGTCCGTCGACAGCTAGCACAGATACGCAGTATTTT.

The chain employs TRBV12-3 or TRBV12-4 and TRBJ2-7; weak D call: TRBD1 (6 bases). The CDR3 sequence is 13 residues long. The V end lost 6 bases, the J end lost 5 bases, and 14 bases lay between the germline ends. The CDR3 spells CASSYRDDDEQYF. The CDR3, as DNA: TGTGCCAGCAGCTACAGGGACGACGACGAGCAGTACTTC.

The rearrangement links TRBV7-2 to TRBJ2-1; D remains unclear. Trimming removed 1 base from V and 5 bases from J, with 9 bases in between. There are 14 residues in the CDR3. The V gene's germline CDR1 is SGHTA and CDR2 FQGNSA. CDR3 region: CASSLGQENNEQFF. The CDR3 nucleotides are TGTGCCAGCAGCTTAGGGCAGGAGAACAATGAGCAGTTCTTC.